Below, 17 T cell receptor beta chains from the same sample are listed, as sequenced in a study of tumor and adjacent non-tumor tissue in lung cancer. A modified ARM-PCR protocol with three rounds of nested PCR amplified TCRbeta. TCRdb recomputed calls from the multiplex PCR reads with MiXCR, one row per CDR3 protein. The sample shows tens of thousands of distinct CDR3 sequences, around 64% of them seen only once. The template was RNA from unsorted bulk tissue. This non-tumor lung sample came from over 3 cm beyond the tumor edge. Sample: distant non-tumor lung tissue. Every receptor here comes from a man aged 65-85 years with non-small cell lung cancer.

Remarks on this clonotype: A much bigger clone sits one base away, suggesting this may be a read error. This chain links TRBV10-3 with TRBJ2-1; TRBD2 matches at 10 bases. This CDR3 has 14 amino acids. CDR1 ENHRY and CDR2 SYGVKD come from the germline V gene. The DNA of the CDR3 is TGTGTCATCAGTGGACTAGCGGACTACAATGAGCAGTTCTTC. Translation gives CVISGLADYNEQFF.

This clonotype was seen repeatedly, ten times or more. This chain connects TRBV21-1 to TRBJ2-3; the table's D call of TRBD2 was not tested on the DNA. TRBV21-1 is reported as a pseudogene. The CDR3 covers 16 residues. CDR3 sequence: CASSNPAGSSTDTQYF. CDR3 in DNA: TGTGCCAGCAGCAACCCAGCGGGTTCTAGCACAGATACGCAGTATTTT.

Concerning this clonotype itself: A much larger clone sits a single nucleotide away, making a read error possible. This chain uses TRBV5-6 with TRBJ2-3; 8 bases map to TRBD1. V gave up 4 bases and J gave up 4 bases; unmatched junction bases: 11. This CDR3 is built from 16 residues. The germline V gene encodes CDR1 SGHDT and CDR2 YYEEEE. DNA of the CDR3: TGTGCCAGCAGCCTTACGACAGGGGACTGGGCAGATACGCAGTATTTT. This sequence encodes CASSLTTGDWADTQYF. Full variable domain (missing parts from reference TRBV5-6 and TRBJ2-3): DAGVTQSPTHLIKTRGQQVTLRCSPKSGHDTVSWYQQALGQGPQFIFQYYEEEERQRGNFPDRFSGHQFPNYSSELNVNALLLGDSALYLCASSLTTGDWADTQYFGPGTRLTVL.

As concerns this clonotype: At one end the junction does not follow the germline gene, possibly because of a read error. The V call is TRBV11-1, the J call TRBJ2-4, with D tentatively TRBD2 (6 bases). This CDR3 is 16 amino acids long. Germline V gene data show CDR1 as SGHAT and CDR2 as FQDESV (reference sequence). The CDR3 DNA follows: TGTGCCAGCAGCTTGAACGGGGGTAATCCCAAAAACATTCAGTATTTC. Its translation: CASSLNGGNPKNIQYF.

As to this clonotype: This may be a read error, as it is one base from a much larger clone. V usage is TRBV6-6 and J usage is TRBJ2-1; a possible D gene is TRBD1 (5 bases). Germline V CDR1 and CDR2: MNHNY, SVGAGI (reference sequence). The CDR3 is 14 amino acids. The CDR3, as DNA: TGTGCCAGCAGCCCCTCCGACAGTTCCAATGAGAAGTTCTTC. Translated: CASSPSDSSNEKFF.

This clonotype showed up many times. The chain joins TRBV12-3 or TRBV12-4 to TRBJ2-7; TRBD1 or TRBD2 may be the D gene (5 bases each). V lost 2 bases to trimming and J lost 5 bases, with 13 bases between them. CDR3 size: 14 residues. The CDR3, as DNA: TGTGCCAGCAGTTTACGAGGGGCTATAGACGAGCAGTACTTC. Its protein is CASSLRGAIDEQYF.

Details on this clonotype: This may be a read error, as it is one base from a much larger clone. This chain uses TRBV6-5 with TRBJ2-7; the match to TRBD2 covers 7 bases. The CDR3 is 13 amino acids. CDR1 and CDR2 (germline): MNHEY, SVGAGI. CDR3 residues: CANSTGLGGEQYF. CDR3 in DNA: TGTGCCAACAGTACGGGTCTCGGGGGGGAGCAGTACTTC.

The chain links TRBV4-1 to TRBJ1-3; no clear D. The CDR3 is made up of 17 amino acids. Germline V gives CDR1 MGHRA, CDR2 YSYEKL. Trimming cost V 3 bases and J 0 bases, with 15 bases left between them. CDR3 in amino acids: CASSQFQVLSSGNTIYF. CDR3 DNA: TGCGCCAGCAGCCAGTTTCAGGTTTTGTCCTCTGGAAACACCATATATTTT.

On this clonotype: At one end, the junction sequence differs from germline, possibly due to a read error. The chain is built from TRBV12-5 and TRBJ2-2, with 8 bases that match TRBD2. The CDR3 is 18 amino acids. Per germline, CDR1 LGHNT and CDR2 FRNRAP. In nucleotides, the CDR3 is TGTGTTAGTGGTTTGGTATTTAGCGGGACCGCGAACACCGGGGAGCTGTTTTTC. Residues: CVSGLVFSGTANTGELFF.

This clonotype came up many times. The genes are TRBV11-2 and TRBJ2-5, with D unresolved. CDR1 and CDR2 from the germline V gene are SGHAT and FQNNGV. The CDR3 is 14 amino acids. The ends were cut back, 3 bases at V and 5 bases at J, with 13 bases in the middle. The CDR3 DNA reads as TGTGCCAGCAGCTTTTCCTCGGGTGGGGAGACCCAGTACTTC. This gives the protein CASSFSSGGETQYF.

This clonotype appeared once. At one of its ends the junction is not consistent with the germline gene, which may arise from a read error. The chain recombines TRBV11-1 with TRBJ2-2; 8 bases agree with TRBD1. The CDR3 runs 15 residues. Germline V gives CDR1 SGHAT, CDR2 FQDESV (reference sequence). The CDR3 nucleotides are TGTGCCAGCGGCTTAAGGACAGGGAACACCCGGGAGCTGTTTTTT. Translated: CASGLRTGNTRELFF.

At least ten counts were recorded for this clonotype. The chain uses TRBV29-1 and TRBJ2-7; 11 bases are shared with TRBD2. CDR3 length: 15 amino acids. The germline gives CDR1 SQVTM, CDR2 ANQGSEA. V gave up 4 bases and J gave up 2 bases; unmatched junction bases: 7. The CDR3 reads CSVGTSGSPPYEQYF. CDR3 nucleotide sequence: TGCAGCGTTGGTACTAGCGGGAGCCCCCCCTACGAGCAGTACTTC.

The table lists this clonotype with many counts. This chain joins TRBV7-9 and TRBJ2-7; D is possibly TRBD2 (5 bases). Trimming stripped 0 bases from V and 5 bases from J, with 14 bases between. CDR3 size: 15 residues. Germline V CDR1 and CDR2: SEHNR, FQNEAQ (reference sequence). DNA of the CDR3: TGTGCCAGCAGCTTAGCGGGGAGATTGGGCCACGAGCAGTACTTC. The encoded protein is CASSLAGRLGHEQYF. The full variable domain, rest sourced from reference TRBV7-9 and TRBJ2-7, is DTGVSQNPRHKITKRGQNVTFRCDPISEHNRLYWYRQTLGQGPEFLTYFQNEAQLEKSRLLSDRFSAERPKGSFSTLEIQRTEQGDSAMYLCASSLAGRLGHEQYFGPGTRLTVT.

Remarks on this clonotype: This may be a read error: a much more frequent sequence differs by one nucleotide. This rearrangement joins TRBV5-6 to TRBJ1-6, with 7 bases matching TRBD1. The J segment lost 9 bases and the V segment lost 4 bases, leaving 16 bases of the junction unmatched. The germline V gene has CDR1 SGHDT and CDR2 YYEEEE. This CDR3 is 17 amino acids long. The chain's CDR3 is CASSPLLGQAWVSPLHF. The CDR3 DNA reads TGTGCCAGCAGCCCCCTCCTCGGACAGGCCTGGGTTTCACCCCTCCACTTT.

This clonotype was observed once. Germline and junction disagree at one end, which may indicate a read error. The DNA for the CDR3 is TGTGCAAGCACTCTGACAGGAGAGGCCTTGGGGGGGGGCTACACCTTC. This codes for CASTLTGEALGGGYTF. This chain uses TRBV12-3 or TRBV12-4 with TRBJ1-2; D is possibly TRBD1 (6 bases). CDR3 length equals 16 residues.

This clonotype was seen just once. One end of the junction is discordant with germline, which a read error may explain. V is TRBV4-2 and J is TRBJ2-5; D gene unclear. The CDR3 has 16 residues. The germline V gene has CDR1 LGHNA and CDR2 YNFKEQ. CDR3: CASSATTATVQEIQYF. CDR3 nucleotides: TGTGCCAGCAGCGCCACCACAGCCACGGTACAAGAGATCCAGTACTTC.

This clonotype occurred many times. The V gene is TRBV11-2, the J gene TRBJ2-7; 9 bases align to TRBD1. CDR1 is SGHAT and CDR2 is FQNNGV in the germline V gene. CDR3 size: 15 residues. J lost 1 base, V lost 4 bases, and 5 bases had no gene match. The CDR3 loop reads CASSSGGTGSYEQYF. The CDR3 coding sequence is TGTGCCAGCAGCTCAGGGGGGACAGGGTCCTACGAGCAGTACTTC.